The 20 T cell receptor beta chains in this list originate from one sample, sequenced in a study. Each CDR3 protein gets one entry after TCRdb re-called the 5' RACE reads with MiXCR. Among about 60,000 distinct CDR3 sequences listed, approximately 29% were seen once. Sequencing was performed on tumor-infiltrating naive CD4+ T cells sorted from the breast tumor. The subset denotes: naive CD4+ T cells, CD4+CD45RA+CD25-. All receptors come from a female donor with breast cancer.

The gene calls are TRBV20-1 and TRBJ1-5; 11 bases are shared with TRBD1. The J segment lost 2 bases and the V segment lost 5 bases, leaving 14 bases of the junction unmatched. The germline gives CDR1 DFQATT, CDR2 SNEGSKA (reference sequence). The CDR3 is 18 residues long. The CDR3 coding sequence is TGCAGTGCTGAAGGTGGGACAGGGGGGATTGGGGGCAATCAGCCCCAGCATTTT. Translated: CSAEGGTGGIGGNQPQHF.

The chain carries TRBV7-2 and TRBJ2-7, with 8 bases fitting TRBD1. Germline CDR1 SGHTA, CDR2 FQGNSA. The CDR3 consists of 14 residues. Unmatched junction bases numbered 5, after V lost 4 bases and J lost 3 bases. The CDR3 reads CASSSDRAYYEQYF. CDR3 bases: TGTGCCAGCAGCTCGGACAGGGCTTACTACGAGCAGTACTTC.

This clonotype was recorded many times. The CDR3 sequence: CASSFNSNTEAFF. The CDR3 DNA reads TGTGCCAGCAGCTTCAACAGCAACACTGAAGCTTTCTTT. This chain links TRBV7-9 with TRBJ1-1, with D unresolved. The ends were cut back, 3 bases at V and 2 bases at J, with 7 bases in the middle. Germline CDR1 is SEHNR and CDR2 is FQNEAQ (reference sequence). CDR3 size: 13 residues.

In this sample, this clonotype turned up a few times. The chain joins TRBV4-2 to TRBJ1-2; D gene uncertain. This CDR3 contains 13 residues. The V and J ends lost 4 bases and 3 bases respectively, with 9 bases between them. Germline lookup yields CDR1 LGHNA and CDR2 YNFKEQ. The CDR3 sequence: CASSPGFDYGYTF. The CDR3 DNA is TGTGCCAGCAGCCCAGGCTTCGACTATGGCTACACCTTC.

This clonotype was counted a few times. The J gene is TRBJ2-5, the V gene TRBV11-2; no definite D call. Germline assignment: CDR1 SGHAT and CDR2 FQNNGV. Deletions cut 1 base from V and 3 bases from J, with 9 bases between. This CDR3 region has 14 residues. The DNA of the CDR3 is TGTGCCAGCAGCTTAGTCCTTCTAGAAGAGACCCAGTACTTC. Its protein is CASSLVLLEETQYF.

The J gene is TRBJ1-2, the V gene TRBV12-3 or TRBV12-4; 10 nucleotides agree with TRBD1. Trimming cost V 4 bases and J 6 bases; bases outside gene matches: 8. CDR3 length: 15 amino acids. Here the CDR3 DNA reads TGTGCCAGCAGTTATGGGACAGGGGAAATGAATGGCTACACCTTC. Translated, it gives CASSYGTGEMNGYTF.

This chain links TRBV7-3 with TRBJ2-7, with 10 bases identical to TRBD1. Germline CDR1 SGHTA, CDR2 FQGTGA. The CDR3 contains 16 residues. V shed 5 bases and J 6 bases; nucleotides not matched to a gene: 13. CDR3 region: CASSANPGTGVAEQYF. The CDR3 coding sequence is TGTGCCAGCAGCGCAAATCCCGGGACAGGGGTTGCCGAGCAGTACTTC.

This clonotype was recorded a few times. The genes are TRBV7-3 and TRBJ2-6, with unresolved D. The length of the CDR3 is 13 residues. Trimming cost V 8 bases and J 1 base, with 6 bases left between them. Germline CDR1 and CDR2: SGHTA and FQGTGA. The DNA for the CDR3 is TGTGCCAGCCAGCCGTCTGGGGCCAACGTCCTGACTTTC. It codes for CASQPSGANVLTF.

This chain connects TRBV20-1 to TRBJ1-3; D not resolved. CDR3 length: 13 amino acids. V was trimmed by 8 bases and J by 0 bases, leaving 11 bases between them. Germline values: CDR1 DFQATT, CDR2 SNEGSKA (reference sequence). This CDR3 reads CSHLSRSGNTIYF. CDR3 DNA sequence: TGCAGTCATTTATCCCGCTCTGGAAACACCATATATTTT.

As to this clonotype: Since no conserved phenylalanine or tryptophan closes the CDR3, a read error is the likely cause. The genes are TRBV10-2 and TRBJ2-1; D is unresolved. This CDR3 region has 14 residues. With 4 bases removed from V and 5 bases from J, the gap between germline ends came to 12 bases. Germline V CDR1 and CDR2: WSHSY, SAAADI. The CDR3: CASSVPKGHNEQFL. DNA for the CDR3: TGCGCCAGCAGTGTTCCAAAGGGTCACAATGAGCAGTTCCTC.

This clonotype was detected a few times. V gene TRBV9 combines with J gene TRBJ2-1, with D perhaps matching TRBD2 (6 bases). CDR3 length: 16 amino acids. Per the germline V gene, CDR1 is SGDLS and CDR2 is YYNGEE. Trimming left V 0 bases short and J 5 bases short, with 15 bases between. The CDR3 loop reads CASSVDLSGAHNEQFF. CDR3 nucleotides: TGTGCCAGCAGCGTAGATCTGTCGGGAGCCCACAATGAGCAGTTCTTC.

The chain couples TRBV20-1 to TRBJ2-3; either TRBD1 or TRBD2 may supply D (5 bases each). Per germline, CDR1 DFQATT and CDR2 SNEGSKA (reference sequence). The V end was cut by 3 bases, the J end by 5 bases, with 18 bases between. The CDR3 loop spans 15 amino acids. DNA for the CDR3: TGCAGTGCTAGCGGGGCGGCCATAGGGGAAGATACGCAGTATTTT. It specifies CSASGAAIGEDTQYF.

The sample holds a few counts of this clonotype. The chain combines TRBV25-1 with TRBJ2-7; either TRBD1 or TRBD2 may supply D (5 bases each). CDR1 MGHDK and CDR2 SYGVNS come from the germline V gene. V lost 4 bases and J lost 2, with 18 bases in between. This CDR3 region has 16 residues. The CDR3 DNA reads TGTGCCAGCAGTGTCCACCGGGGCACCCCAACCTACGAGCAGTACTTC. Amino acid sequence: CASSVHRGTPTYEQYF.

The chain joins TRBV6-5 to TRBJ1-3, with no clear D. Germline CDR1 and CDR2: MNHEY and SVGAGI. CDR3 length equals 14 residues. With 6 bases removed from V and 16 bases from J, the gap between germline ends came to 25 bases. The CDR3 loop reads CASSLLWSGNTTYF. As DNA, the CDR3 is TGTGCCAGCAGCCTTCTGTGGTCTGGAAACACCACCTATTTT.

The genes are TRBV3-1 and TRBJ2-5; D is unclear. From germline, CDR1 is LGHDT and CDR2 YNNKEL (reference sequence). This CDR3 is built from 15 residues. V lost 3 bases to trimming and J lost 7 bases, with 18 bases between them. In DNA form, the CDR3 reads TGTGCCAGCAGCCAGGACGGAGCGTGGATTGGGACCCAGTACTTC. It specifies CASSQDGAWIGTQYF.

The rearrangement links TRBV6-2 or TRBV6-3 to TRBJ1-5; 7 bases fit TRBD1. In germline, CDR1 is MNHEY, CDR2 SVGEGT. After removal of 6 bases from V and 2 bases from J, the junction contained 19 bases not matched to a gene. The CDR3 runs to 19 residues. CDR3 in DNA: TGTGCCAGCAGACTCCGTCCGAGACAGGGATGGTCGGGCAATCAGCCCCAGCATTTT. The encoded protein is CASRLRPRQGWSGNQPQHF.

This rearrangement joins TRBV5-1 to TRBJ1-2; 10 bases align to TRBD1. From germline, CDR1 is SGHRS and CDR2 YFSETQ. The CDR3 has 14 residues. The J segment lost 6 bases and the V segment lost 2 bases, leaving 4 bases of the junction unmatched. The CDR3 loop reads CASSLGQGVDGYTF. The CDR3 DNA follows: TGCGCCAGCAGCTTAGGACAGGGGGTAGATGGCTACACCTTC.

The chain is built from TRBV5-6 and TRBJ2-4; D may be TRBD1 or TRBD2 (5 bases each). CDR1 and CDR2 from the germline V gene are SGHDT and YYEEEE. V was cut by 4 bases and J by 0 bases, with 17 bases left in between. This CDR3 is 17 amino acids long. The chain's CDR3 is CASSAGDRRLAKNIQYF. For the CDR3, the DNA is TGTGCCAGCAGCGCCGGGGACCGGCGTTTAGCCAAAAACATTCAGTACTTC.

This chain uses TRBV14 with TRBJ2-5; the match to TRBD1 covers 12 bases. CDR1 and CDR2 (germline): SGHDN, FVKESK. CDR3 length equals 16 residues. V lost 3 bases to trimming and J lost 2 bases; unmatched junction nucleotides: 4. This CDR3 reads CASSQGQGAGQETQYF. The CDR3 bases are TGTGCCAGCAGCCAGGGACAGGGGGCCGGACAAGAGACCCAGTACTTC.

The sample holds a few counts of this clonotype. The chain recombines TRBV28 with TRBJ1-5, with D unclear. The CDR3 runs to 14 residues. Germline lookup yields CDR1 MDHEN and CDR2 SYDVKM. The ends were cut back, 1 base at V and 5 bases at J, with 9 bases in the middle. The CDR3 DNA sequence: TGTGCCAGCAGTTTATCCACAACCGATCAGCCCCAGCATTTT. Its translation is CASSLSTTDQPQHF.